This TCR beta chain stems from a study of somatic mutations in cytotoxic T cells in rheumatoid arthritis. About the research overall: Nearly 100% purity was obtained when some V beta antibody-stained T-cell populations were flow-sorted; these included V beta1+ cells sequenced for TCRB.

TCRdb keeps only in-frame clones here, not all; method: immunoSEQ multiplex PCR. In the table there are around 3,200 clones, about 84% of which are singletons. This CDR3 contains 15 residues. The germline V gene has CDR1 MNHNS and CDR2 SASEGT. The V segment lost 4 bases and the J segment 2 bases; nucleotides outside the gene matches: 5. Concerning this clone: Its antigen is not identified.

Study results and caveats: There was no significant difference in CD8+ T-cell clonality between rheumatoid arthritis patients and age-matched healthy controls. Among under 75 patients, under ten showed a largest CD8+ clone that surpassed 20% of CD8+ cells.

Separation of CD4+ and CD8+ cells was performed by positive magnetic bead selection, and purity was verified by flow cytometry. This sequence joins TRBV6-1 and TRBJ2-7; 10 bases align to TRBD2. The receptor comes from a man aged 35 to 55 with rheumatoid arthritis. Sample: CD8+ T cells sorted from blood. The CDR3 is CASSAGLAGAYEQYF. In nucleotides, the CDR3 is TGTGCCAGCAGTGCTGGGCTAGCGGGGGCCTACGAGCAGTACTTC.